The entry that follows covers one T cell receptor (beta chain) sequence. Its specific antigen is unknown. No base-level quality is on record; no much larger clone is a single base apart. TCR CDR3 regions were amplified from genomic DNA by multiplex PCR using the deep immunoSEQ assay. Extracted genomic DNA from each cell subset was distributed evenly across all wells of several immunoSEQ 96-well plates, and each plate was treated as a replicate. For sorted subsets, approximately 200 ng of genomic DNA, equivalent to some 33,000 T cell genomes, went into each replicate PCR. Purified libraries were quantified with a Qubit 3.0 fluorometer, sized on a Bioanalyzer 2100, and re-quantified with the KAPA Library Quantification kit. Every immunoSEQ 96-well plate was sequenced on a separate single-read 150-cycle Illumina NextSeq 550 flow cell. Regarding the original processing steps: The immunoSEQ output contained only junctional sequences without quality scores, so filtering could not match that applied to full-length reads. Sequences were annotated with PyIR, a Python wrapper for IgBLAST v1.9, and V/J genes and CDR3 were assigned using IMGT germline references. Reads with weak V/J assignments (E-value above 1e-6), missing CDR3, stop codons, out-of-frame junctions, or ambiguous translated residues were removed. V3J clonotypes were defined as sequences sharing an identical inferred V gene, J gene, and CDR3 amino acid sequence. Percentage overlap between repertoires was calculated by dividing the number of shared unique clonotypes by the size of the smaller repertoire. Three approaches were used to assess repertoire richness: RTK rarefaction, the Chao1 estimator, and Recon v2.1 estimates of unobserved clonotypes. Generation probabilities were computed with OLGA for all TCRbeta clonotypes obtained by the gDNA method from several donors. The table was pulled from immuneACCESS by TCRdb, which kept in-frame rearrangements only. Such tables lose some clones; where checked, under half of the loss comes from unresolved V genes, and the rest has no known cause. The DNA gave D and trimming, while V, J and clone size come from that table. The sample table contains around 700,000 clones; only one count was recorded for about 74% of them. Clones ranked in the top ten supply under 2% of the sample.

Donors were healthy HIV-negative adults with no recently reported acute infections or vaccinations. All donors were Caucasian adults living in Nashville, Tennessee, USA. Magnetic negative selection was used to enrich CD4+ T cells, after which naive cells were positively selected on CD45RA and the negative fraction became the memory subset. Blood was obtained by leukapheresis, after which PBMCs were separated by Ficoll-Histopaque density gradient centrifugation and cryopreserved in liquid nitrogen vapor phase. Analytical flow cytometry was used to check the purity and quantity of every magnetically sorted T cell population. From each sorted fraction, genomic DNA was isolated and quantified by UV absorbance on a Nanodrop 2000c. The record originates from a study of shared clonotypes between healthy human individuals (dated by TCRdb to about 2020). About the full investigation: A couple of women and a few men aged 18 to 49 years were included in the cohort. Leukapheresis yielded between about 0.85 and 10 billion PBMCs per donor. To estimate repertoire size and how much clonotypes are shared between individuals, the study performed deep sequencing of blood TCR repertoires from five healthy adults. To increase sequencing depth and limit assay-specific biases, different laboratories used diverse techniques to prepare libraries and sequence TCR repertoires. For each donor, CD4 naive and CD4 memory were each given three plates, CD8 naive was given two plates, and CD8 memory was given one plate. What the work shows at the level of the full study, not this receptor alone: Based on pairwise subsampling, the degree of clonotype sharing among donors was expected to be affected by sequencing depth. Rarefaction of sorted-subset datasets indicated incomplete sequencing despite the large sequencing depth. Across a few donors, 4.5% to 6.5% of naive CD4, roughly 3.5% of naive CD8, roughly 2.2% of memory CD4, and 0.4% of memory CD8 clonotypes were shared. Because the study included only a small number of donors, the genetic and exposure-history diversity represented was limited. Larger estimated clonotype richness was generally found for naive subsets than for memory subsets. Only blood was sampled, and tissue TCR repertoires likely differ from those in blood. Compared with non-shared clonotypes, clonotypes shared by all four sorted-subset donors had higher generation probabilities.

Its CDR3 holds 13 amino acids, cysteine through phenylalanine. Only the CDR3 part of the read is kept: 39 bases, read in frame from the first base. CDR1 MNHEY and CDR2 SVGAGI are derived from the germline V gene. The germline ends are 14 bases apart after V is trimmed by 8 bases and J by 4 bases. The sequence derives from a woman aged 30 to 39 in good health. Sequenced input: memory CD4+ T cells sorted from blood. The cell subset or site label here, explained by the study, means: CD45RA-negative fraction. The chain is made from TRBV6-5 and TRBJ1-1; the best D guess is TRBD1, with 5 bases matching. The base sequence is TGTGCCAGCTACCCGGGGCACGGCACTGAAGCTTTCTTT. This is translated as CASYPGHGTEAFF.